This T cell receptor beta chain came from a study of Graves' ophthalmopathy and Graves' hyperthyroidism. Study as a whole: The study drew peripheral blood at initial diagnosis, before any treatment. Study outcomes and limitations: A 13-signature model separated ophthalmopathy from stable hyperthyroidism, reaching roughly 85% sensitivity and less than 82% specificity cross-validated.

Investigators amplified TCR beta CDR3 regions from RNA transcripts. HTBI primers primed a first-round RT-PCR, and a second-round multiplex PCR followed. Each CDR3 protein gets one entry after TCRdb re-called the multiplex PCR reads with MiXCR. The table records about 420,000 distinct CDR3 sequences, 21% of them present only once. New diagnoses, under 2 months' duration, and ages 18 to 65 characterized the hyperthyroidism patients. Clinical symptoms, serum thyroxine, TRAb, thyroid ultrasound and orbital computed tomography were relied on for diagnosis. Deletions cut 5 bases from V and 7 bases from J, with 11 bases between. This CDR3 comprises 12 residues. Germline assignment: CDR1 DFQATT and CDR2 SNEGSKA (reference sequence). The sample holds many counts of this clonotype. The antigen is unknown.

The sample consisted of peripheral blood. V usage is TRBV20-1 and J usage is TRBJ2-2; D remains unclear. The sequence came from a woman younger than 30 with stable Graves' hyperthyroidism. The CDR3, as DNA: TGCAGTGCTCGTAACATGGGCGGGGAGCTGTTTTTT. It codes for CSARNMGGELFF.